This T cell receptor (beta chain) was profiled in a study of PD-1 blockade in classical Hodgkin lymphoma. The study, taken as a whole, reports: Newly diagnosed patients reportedly had lower baseline TCR diversity than healthy donors. By C4D1 there was a significant rise in CD4+ TCR diversity but not in CD8+ TCR diversity. Newly diagnosed and completely responding patients shared comparable baseline diversity.

Indicated time point: cycle 4 day 1 (C4D1), after more than five weeks of nivolumab. In every patient, relapse followed autologous stem cell transplantation, while exposure to brentuximab vedotin differed. Concerning this clone: Its specificity is not known.

Assay used: immunoSEQ multiplex PCR; TCRdb lists only in-frame clones, some missing. The sample has tens of thousands of clones, 66% seen once. This CDR3 has 15 amino acids. Germline V gene lookup returns CDR1 MNHGY and CDR2 SVAAGI. The germline V and J ends were trimmed by 3 bases and 5 bases, with 14 bases remaining between them. Sample: peripheral blood mononuclear cells (PBMCs), taken before the fourth cycle of nivolumab. The source is a human donor with classical Hodgkin lymphoma. The chain employs TRBV6-9 and TRBJ1-5; D ambiguous. The CDR3 sequence: CASSYSGQGYQPQHF. The CDR3, as DNA: TGTGCCAGCAGTTACTCGGGTCAAGGATATCAGCCCCAGCATTTT.